This TCR beta chain was profiled in a study of blood T cell repertoires in COVID-19. This CDR3 contains 11 residues. V lost 5 bases and J 8 bases, leaving 9 bases between the germline ends. Germline V gene sequence: CDR1 MDHEN, CDR2 SYDVKM. Measured with immunoSEQ multiplex PCR; TCRdb has only the in-frame clones, and not every one. The sample contains 200,000 to 300,000 clones, about 79% of which appear only once. Sequenced sample: peripheral blood. The chain employs TRBV28 and TRBJ1-2, with D tentatively TRBD1 (5 bases). The sequence was collected from an elderly woman with acute or convalescent COVID-19. This CDR3 reads CASSPRTGYTF. Written as DNA, the CDR3 is TGTGCCAGCAGTCCACGGACAGGCTACACCTTC.